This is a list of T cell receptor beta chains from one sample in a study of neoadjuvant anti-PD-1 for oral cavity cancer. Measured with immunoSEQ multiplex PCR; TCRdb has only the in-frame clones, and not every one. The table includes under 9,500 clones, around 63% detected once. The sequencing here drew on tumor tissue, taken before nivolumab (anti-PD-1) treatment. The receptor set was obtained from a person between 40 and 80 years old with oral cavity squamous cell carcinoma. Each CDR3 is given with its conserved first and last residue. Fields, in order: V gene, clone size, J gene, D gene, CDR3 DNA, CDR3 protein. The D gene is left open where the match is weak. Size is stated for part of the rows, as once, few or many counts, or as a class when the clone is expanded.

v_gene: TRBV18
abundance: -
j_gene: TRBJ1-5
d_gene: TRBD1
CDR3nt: TGTGCCAGCTCTGGAGGGACAGTCAATCAGCCCCAGCATTTT
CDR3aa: CASSGGTVNQPQHF

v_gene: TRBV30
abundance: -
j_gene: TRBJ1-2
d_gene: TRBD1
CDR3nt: TGTGCCTGGGACAGGGGACGTTCTAACTATGGCTACACCTTC
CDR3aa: CAWDRGRSNYGYTF

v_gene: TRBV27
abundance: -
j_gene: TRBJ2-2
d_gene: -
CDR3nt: TGTGCCAGCAGTTTAACGGCGGAGAACACCGGGGAGCTGTTTTTT
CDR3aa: CASSLTAENTGELFF

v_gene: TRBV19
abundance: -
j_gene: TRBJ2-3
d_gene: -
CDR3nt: TGTGCCAGTAGTGCACTGGAAAGCACAGATACGCAGTATTTT
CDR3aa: CASSALESTDTQYF

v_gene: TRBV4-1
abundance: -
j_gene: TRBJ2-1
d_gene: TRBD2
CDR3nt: TGCGCCAGCAGCCGCCTAGCGGGAGGGCCTATGATTAATGAGCAGTTCTTC
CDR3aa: CASSRLAGGPMINEQFF

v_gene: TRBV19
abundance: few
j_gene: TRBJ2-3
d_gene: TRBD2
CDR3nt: TGTGCCAGTAGTACGGGACTAGCTGCGACAGATACGCAGTATTTT
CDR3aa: CASSTGLAATDTQYF

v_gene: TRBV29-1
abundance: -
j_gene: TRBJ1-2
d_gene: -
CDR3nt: TGCAGCGTCGGAAGCTATGGCTACACCTTC
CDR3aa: CSVGSYGYTF

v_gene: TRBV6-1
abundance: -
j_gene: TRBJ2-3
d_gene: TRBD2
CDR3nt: TGTGCCAGCAGTGAGATCGGGGGGGCGGTAGATACGCAGTATTTT
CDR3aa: CASSEIGGAVDTQYF

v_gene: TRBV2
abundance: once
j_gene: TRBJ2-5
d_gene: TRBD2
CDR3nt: TGTGCCAGCAGTGCGAGTAGCGGGAGGGGAGAGACCCAGTACTTC
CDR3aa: CASSASSGRGETQYF

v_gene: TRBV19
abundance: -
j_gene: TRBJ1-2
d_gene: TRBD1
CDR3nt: TGTGCCAGTAGAGATTTATCCGGGACAGGGGGCGGCGGCTACACCTTC
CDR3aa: CASRDLSGTGGGGYTF

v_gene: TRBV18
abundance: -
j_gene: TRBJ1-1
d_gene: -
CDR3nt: TGTGCCAGCTCATTTGATAGCTTGTACGTGGAAGCTTTCTTT
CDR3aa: CASSFDSLYVEAFF

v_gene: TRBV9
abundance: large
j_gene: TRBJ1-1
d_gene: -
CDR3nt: TGTGCCAGCAGCGTGGCCCCGGGATTCTTGAACACTGAAGCTTTCTTT
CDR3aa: CASSVAPGFLNTEAFF

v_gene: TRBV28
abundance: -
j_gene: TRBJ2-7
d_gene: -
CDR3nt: TGTGCCAGCAGAATCCCGGGGGACGAGCAGTACTTC
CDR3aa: CASRIPGDEQYF

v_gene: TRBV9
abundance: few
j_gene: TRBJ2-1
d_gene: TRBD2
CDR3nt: TGTGCCAGTACTAGCGGGGGCCATACCTACAATGAGCAGTTCTTC
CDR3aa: CASTSGGHTYNEQFF

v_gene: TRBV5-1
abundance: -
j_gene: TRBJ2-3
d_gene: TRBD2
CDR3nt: TGCGCCAGCAGCGATTCTAGCGGGGGGAATACGCAGTATTTT
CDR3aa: CASSDSSGGNTQYF

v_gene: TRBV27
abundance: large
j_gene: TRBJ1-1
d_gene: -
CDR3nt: TGTGCCAGCAGTTGGGGAGAGAACACTGAAGCTTTCTTT
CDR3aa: CASSWGENTEAFF

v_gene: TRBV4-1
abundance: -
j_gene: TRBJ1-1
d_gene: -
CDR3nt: TGCGCCAGCAGCTGGCGGGACGGACGCTCGAACACTGAAGCTTTCTTT
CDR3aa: CASSWRDGRSNTEAFF

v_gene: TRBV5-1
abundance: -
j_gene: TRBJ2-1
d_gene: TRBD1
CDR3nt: TGCGCCAGCAGCCCCGCGGACAGGGGGAAGTACAATGAGCAGTTCTTC
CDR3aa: CASSPADRGKYNEQFF

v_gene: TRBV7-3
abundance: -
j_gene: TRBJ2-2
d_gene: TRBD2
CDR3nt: TGTGCCAGCAGCCCCCCCAGCGGGAGGGTGGCCGGGGAGCTGTTTTTT
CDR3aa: CASSPPSGRVAGELFF

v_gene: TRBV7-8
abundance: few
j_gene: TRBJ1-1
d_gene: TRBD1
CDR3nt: TGTGCCAGCAGCAGGGACAGGGGGCTTAGGACTGAAGCTTTCTTT
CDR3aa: CASSRDRGLRTEAFF

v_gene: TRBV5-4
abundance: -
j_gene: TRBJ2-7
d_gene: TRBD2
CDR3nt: TGTGCCAGCAGCATTGGTGGGACTAGCGGGATCTACGAGCAGTACTTC
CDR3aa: CASSIGGTSGIYEQYF

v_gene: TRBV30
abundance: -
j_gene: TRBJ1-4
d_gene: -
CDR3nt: TGTGCCTGGAGTAGGAGGTTGACTAATGAAAAACTGTTTTTT
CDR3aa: CAWSRRLTNEKLFF

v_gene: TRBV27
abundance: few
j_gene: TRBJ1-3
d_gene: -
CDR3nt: TGTGCCAGCAGTTTACGGGCCAACTCTGGAAACACCATATATTTT
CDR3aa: CASSLRANSGNTIYF

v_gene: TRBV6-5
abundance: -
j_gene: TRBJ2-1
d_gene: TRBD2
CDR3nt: TGTGCCAGCAGTCTTAGCGGGAGCGGTGAGCAGTTCTTC
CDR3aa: CASSLSGSGEQFF

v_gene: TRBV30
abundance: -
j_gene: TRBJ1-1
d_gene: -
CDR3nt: TGTGCCTGCGACTACTCCCCCCCCGCTTTCTTT
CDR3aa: CACDYSPPAFF

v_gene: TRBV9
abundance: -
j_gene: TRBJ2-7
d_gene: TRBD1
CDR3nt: TGTGCCAGCAGCGCCCGACAGGGCGTCCCTGGCGAGCAGTACTTC
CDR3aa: CASSARQGVPGEQYF

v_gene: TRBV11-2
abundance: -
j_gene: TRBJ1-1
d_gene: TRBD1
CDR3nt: TGTGCCAGCAGCAATCAGGGGGCTGGAACTGAAGCTTTCTTT
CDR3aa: CASSNQGAGTEAFF

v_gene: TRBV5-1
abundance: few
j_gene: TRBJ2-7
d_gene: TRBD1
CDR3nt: TGCGCCAGCCGGACAGGGATCTCCTACGAGCAGTACTTC
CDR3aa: CASRTGISYEQYF

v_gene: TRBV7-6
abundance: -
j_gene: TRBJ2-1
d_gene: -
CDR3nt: TGTGCCAGCAGCCTCGGGCCTGACAATGAGCAGTTCTTC
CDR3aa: CASSLGPDNEQFF

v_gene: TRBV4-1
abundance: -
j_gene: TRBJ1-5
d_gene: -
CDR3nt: TGCGCCAGCAGCCAAGGCAGTACACATAGCAATCAGCCCCAGCATTTT
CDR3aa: CASSQGSTHSNQPQHF

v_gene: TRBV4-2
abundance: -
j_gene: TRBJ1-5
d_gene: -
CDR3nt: TGTGCCAGCAGCCAAGTTGGTCCTCGGGGCAATCAGCCCCAGCATTTT
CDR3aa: CASSQVGPRGNQPQHF

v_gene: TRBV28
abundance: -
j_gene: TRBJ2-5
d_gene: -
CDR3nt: TGTGCCAGCAGTTTGGGGGCACGACAAGAGACCCAGTACTTC
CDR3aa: CASSLGARQETQYF

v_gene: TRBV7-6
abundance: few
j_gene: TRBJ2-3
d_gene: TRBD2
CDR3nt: TGTGCCAGCAGCTTATGGGCTAGCGGGGGGGCCGGCACAGATACGCAGTATTTT
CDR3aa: CASSLWASGGAGTDTQYF

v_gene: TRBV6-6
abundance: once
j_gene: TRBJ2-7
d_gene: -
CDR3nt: TGTGCCAGCAGTTACAGTCGCTACGAGCAGTACTTC
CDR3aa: CASSYSRYEQYF

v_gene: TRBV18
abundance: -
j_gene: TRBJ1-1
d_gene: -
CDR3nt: TGTGCCAGCTCACCTGTGACGGGGAACACTGAAGCTTTCTTT
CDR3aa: CASSPVTGNTEAFF

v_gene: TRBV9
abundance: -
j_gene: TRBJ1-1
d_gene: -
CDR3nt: TGTGCCAGCAGCGTACATAATCCCTTTCGGCAGTCAAGCGCTGAAGCTTTCTTT
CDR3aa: CASSVHNPFRQSSAEAFF

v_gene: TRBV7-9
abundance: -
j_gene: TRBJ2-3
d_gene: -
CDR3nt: TGTGCCAGCAGCTTAATCGGGCCTCGCGCAGATACGCAGTATTTT
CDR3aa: CASSLIGPRADTQYF

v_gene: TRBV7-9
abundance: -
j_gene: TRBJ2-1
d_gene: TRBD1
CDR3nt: TGTGCCAGCAGCTTAATGATGAGTGCAGGGGGTAATGAGCAGTTCTTC
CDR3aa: CASSLMMSAGGNEQFF